The count of the clone carrying this T cell receptor beta chain is one. Its antigen is currently unknown. PCR primers comprised 60 Vbeta and 13 Jbeta primers. Using immunoSEQ multiplex PCR, the repertoire was profiled, and TCRdb retains in-frame clones only, with some absent. The repertoire holds around 150,000 clones, with around 60% as singletons. This record belongs to a study of cytomegalovirus exposure and HLA in healthy donors. Turning to the study itself: Around 80 million unique TCRs from HLA-typed donors were held in an early data release. Regarding the study as a whole: DRB1 had the most TCR associations and HLA-C the fewest, a later analysis found, with rates varying by HLA locus.

The CDR3 has 15 amino acids. The germline V gene encodes CDR1 LNHDA and CDR2 SQIVND (reference sequence). With 6 bases clipped from V and 7 bases from J, the junction kept 10 bases outside the gene matches. Sequenced input: PBMCs. The chain carries TRBV19 and TRBJ1-5; TRBD1 matches at 9 bases. The sequence came from a woman aged 55-70 years in good health and CMV-seropositive. CDR3 protein: CASRPGQGQGQPQHF. The CDR3 nucleotides are TGTGCCAGTAGACCGGGACAGGGTCAGGGACAGCCCCAGCATTTT.